Listed below are T cell receptor beta chains from one sample, sequenced in a study of monozygotic twins with inflammatory bowel disease. TCRdb reanalyzed the 5' RACE reads and collapses them to one entry per CDR3 protein, without DNA. The sample data list hundreds of thousands of distinct CDR3 sequences. Material for sequencing was blood. All receptors derive from a human donor with ulcerative colitis or Crohn's disease, or a healthy co-twin of an affected twin (not recorded which). The CDR3 runs from the conserved cysteine through the conserved F or W. The order of the fields is CDR3 protein, V gene, J gene.

CDR3aa: CASSLFRGGPGELFF; v_gene: TRBV6-5; j_gene: TRBJ2-2
CDR3aa: CASSPLMVAGGYSSYNEQFF; v_gene: TRBV4-2; j_gene: TRBJ2-1
CDR3aa: CASSQGSEGVRSGGYTF; v_gene: TRBV3-1; j_gene: TRBJ1-2
CDR3aa: CASSRGTGAEAFF; v_gene: TRBV12-3/TRBV12-4; j_gene: TRBJ1-1
CDR3aa: CASSSRTGRYGYTF; v_gene: TRBV7-9; j_gene: TRBJ1-2
CDR3aa: CASSFLVPGANVLTF; v_gene: TRBV12-3/TRBV12-4; j_gene: TRBJ2-6
CDR3aa: CASSQNTGVGQPQHF; v_gene: TRBV5-6; j_gene: TRBJ1-5
CDR3aa: CASSYSPETGVNEQYF; v_gene: TRBV6-2/TRBV6-3; j_gene: TRBJ2-7
CDR3aa: CASSQRGQAGTDTQYF; v_gene: TRBV4-1; j_gene: TRBJ2-3
CDR3aa: CASSYAGTSGSYEQFF; v_gene: TRBV6-5; j_gene: TRBJ2-1
CDR3aa: CSARADSLAKNIQYF; v_gene: TRBV20-1; j_gene: TRBJ2-4
CDR3aa: CATSSLGSGRRTDTQYF; v_gene: TRBV15; j_gene: TRBJ2-3
CDR3aa: CASSYTGTPTGELFF; v_gene: TRBV6-2/TRBV6-3; j_gene: TRBJ2-2
CDR3aa: CASNLDRVGSEQYF; v_gene: TRBV7-2; j_gene: TRBJ2-7
CDR3aa: CASSEFLANTEAFF; v_gene: TRBV3-1; j_gene: TRBJ1-1
CDR3aa: CASSYSGPLDEQYF; v_gene: TRBV5-1; j_gene: TRBJ2-7
CDR3aa: CASSPSPRETQYF; v_gene: TRBV27; j_gene: TRBJ2-5
CDR3aa: CASINRDMASEQYF; v_gene: TRBV6-5; j_gene: TRBJ2-7
CDR3aa: CASSQDAAEGSYNEQFF; v_gene: TRBV4-3; j_gene: TRBJ2-1
CDR3aa: CASSPPLGEQYF; v_gene: TRBV27; j_gene: TRBJ2-7
CDR3aa: CASSSTISYEQYF; v_gene: TRBV7-2; j_gene: TRBJ2-7
CDR3aa: CASSLAGTRGDTQYF; v_gene: TRBV5-1; j_gene: TRBJ2-3
CDR3aa: CASSYRGLNGNTIYF; v_gene: TRBV6-5; j_gene: TRBJ1-3
CDR3aa: CASSEVGTQYF; v_gene: TRBV7-9; j_gene: TRBJ2-5
CDR3aa: CASSYTTGASTDTQYF; v_gene: TRBV7-9; j_gene: TRBJ2-3
CDR3aa: CASSQLRGGGDEQFF; v_gene: TRBV14; j_gene: TRBJ2-1
CDR3aa: CASRPHLADRQPQHF; v_gene: TRBV10-2; j_gene: TRBJ1-5
CDR3aa: CASSFAGTPYNEQFF; v_gene: TRBV28; j_gene: TRBJ2-1
CDR3aa: CASSPTGGRIGELFF; v_gene: TRBV12-3/TRBV12-4; j_gene: TRBJ2-2
CDR3aa: CASNLDSTGELFF; v_gene: TRBV7-2; j_gene: TRBJ2-2
CDR3aa: CSARDGALVHNEQFF; v_gene: TRBV20-1; j_gene: TRBJ2-1
CDR3aa: CASSIPLQGQTEAFF; v_gene: TRBV19; j_gene: TRBJ1-1
CDR3aa: CSARKGLATQETQYF; v_gene: TRBV20-1; j_gene: TRBJ2-5
CDR3aa: CASSEGVEQYF; v_gene: TRBV25-1; j_gene: TRBJ2-7
CDR3aa: CASSPTDYSNQPQHF; v_gene: TRBV12-3/TRBV12-4; j_gene: TRBJ1-5
CDR3aa: CASSQEDRVNTEAFF; v_gene: TRBV4-3; j_gene: TRBJ1-1
CDR3aa: CASSPLGRTYEQYF; v_gene: TRBV7-2; j_gene: TRBJ2-7
CDR3aa: CASSPHPGTVLSGEQFF; v_gene: TRBV5-1; j_gene: TRBJ2-1
CDR3aa: CASEHLGTTEAFF; v_gene: TRBV6-5; j_gene: TRBJ1-1
CDR3aa: CASSFREGGGGYTF; v_gene: TRBV7-2; j_gene: TRBJ1-2
CDR3aa: CASSQDTTGLVNTEAFF; v_gene: TRBV3-1; j_gene: TRBJ1-1
CDR3aa: CASSWQPIGSYNSPLHF; v_gene: TRBV5-1; j_gene: TRBJ1-6
CDR3aa: CASRFREGYTIYF; v_gene: TRBV7-9; j_gene: TRBJ1-3
CDR3aa: CASSYAGQGPETQYF; v_gene: TRBV6-5; j_gene: TRBJ2-5
CDR3aa: CASSPRILSLNIQYF; v_gene: TRBV6-1; j_gene: TRBJ2-4
CDR3aa: CASSIPGLVYNEQFF; v_gene: TRBV5-6; j_gene: TRBJ2-1